A selection of T cell receptor beta chains follows, all from one sample in a study of T cells in Graves' hyperthyroidism and ophthalmopathy. TCRdb re-analysed the multiplex PCR reads in MiXCR, keeping a single row per CDR3 protein. The data show a few hundred thousand distinct CDR3 sequences, less than 20% seen once. What was sequenced was blood. The receptors derive from a woman aged 18-29 years with Graves' hyperthyroidism. CDR3s include the opening cysteine and the closing phenylalanine or tryptophan. The D gene is left open where the match is weak. Size is stated for part of the rows, as once, few or many counts, or as a class when the clone is expanded.

d_call	v_call	clone_size	j_call	cdr3_length	cdr3_nt	cdr3_aa
-	TRBV27	many	TRBJ1-2	14	TGTGCCAGCAGTTTGACTGGGCCCCCCTATGGCTACACCTTC	CASSLTGPPYGYTF
TRBD1	TRBV2	many	TRBJ2-7	15	TGTGCCAGCCGGAGGGACACGACAGGGGCCTACGAGCAGTACTTC	CASRRDTTGAYEQYF
-	TRBV9	many	TRBJ2-7	15	TGTGCCAGCAGCCCCCTCGGGGGGCCCTCCTACGAGCAGTACTTC	CASSPLGGPSYEQYF
TRBD1	TRBV7-2	many	TRBJ1-2	14	TGTGCCAGCAGCTTGTCCGGGACAGGCAGCGGCTACACCTTC	CASSLSGTGSGYTF
TRBD2	TRBV20-1	many	TRBJ2-7	14	TGCAGTGCTTCTCATAGCGGGAGCGCCCACGAGCAGTACTTC	CSASHSGSAHEQYF
TRBD1	TRBV11-3	many	TRBJ1-5	14	TGTGCCAGCAGCCCAGGGGGCTTGGATCAGCCCCAGCATTTT	CASSPGGLDQPQHF
-	TRBV18	many	TRBJ2-7	11	TGTGCCAGCTCCCCTATCTACGAGCAGTACTTC	CASSPIYEQYF
TRBD1	TRBV9	-	TRBJ2-1	20	TGTGCCAGCAGCCCTCGGCGGGGACAGGGGGCTATAAGCTCCTACAATGAGCAGTTCTTC	CASSPRRGQGAISSYNEQFF
-	TRBV7-9	-	TRBJ2-7	14	TGTGCCAGCAGCTTAGCCGCGAGGTCCTACGAGCAGTACTTC	CASSLAARSYEQYF
-	TRBV3-1	many	TRBJ1-1	16	TGTGCCAGCAGCCAAGGTAGCAGGGTCGGGCCAGCCCGGGCTTTCTTT	CASSQGSRVGPARAFF
-	TRBV20-1	many	TRBJ1-1	13	TGCAGTGCGACCGGGACACGGAACACTGAAGCTTTCTTT	CSATGTRNTEAFF
TRBD1	TRBV5-1	many	TRBJ1-3	15	TGCGCCAGCAGCTCCGACAGGGGGACTGGAAACACCATATATTTT	CASSSDRGTGNTIYF
TRBD2	TRBV6-2/TRBV6-3	few	TRBJ2-1	16	TGTGCCAGCACTGACCTAGCGGGGGCGCCGAGAGGTGAGCAGTTCTTC	CASTDLAGAPRGEQFF
TRBD1	TRBV5-1	few	TRBJ1-3	17	TGCGCCAGCAGCTTTCGACCCACAGGGGGCTACGGAAACACCATATATTTT	CASSFRPTGGYGNTIYF
-	TRBV9	many	TRBJ1-4	14	TGTGCCAGCAGCTCGGCACCGATAAATGAAAAACTGTTTTTT	CASSSAPINEKLFF
TRBD1	TRBV10-2	many	TRBJ1-6	16	TGCGCCAGCAGTGAAGGTCGGGACAGGGGTAGCTCACCCCTCCACTTT	CASSEGRDRGSSPLHF
-	TRBV6-1	few	TRBJ2-1	14	TGTGCCTCCGCAGCCCGGGGCGTGGGCAATGAGCAGTTCTTC	CASAARGVGNEQFF
TRBD1	TRBV7-9	many	TRBJ1-5	15	TGTGCCAGCAGCCCATCCGGGACAGGCAATCAGCCCCAGCATTTT	CASSPSGTGNQPQHF
-	TRBV7-6	-	TRBJ1-2	11	TGTGCCAGCAGCTCCGGAAAGGGCTACACCTTC	CASSSGKGYTF
-	TRBV19	few	TRBJ1-2	13	TGTGCCAGTAACCAAGCCGGTCCCTATGGCTACACCTTC	CASNQAGPYGYTF
-	TRBV12-3/TRBV12-4	many	TRBJ1-2	13	TGTGCCAGCAGTCGGATCCCCCGGTCGGGCTACACCTTC	CASSRIPRSGYTF
-	TRBV2	many	TRBJ2-1	11	TGTGCCAGCGCGGAATTCGGTGAGCAGTTCTTC	CASAEFGEQFF